This TCR beta chain emerged from a study of spatial heterogeneity in lung cancer. Germline V gene sequence: CDR1 DFQATT, CDR2 SNEGSKA (reference sequence). Unmatched junction bases numbered 7, after V lost 1 base and J lost 5 bases. The CDR3 consists of 15 residues. The time point: sample taken at primary tumor resection. No cells were sorted before sequencing. The whole RNA sequenced was extracted from tumor, nontumor lung or frozen PBMC. TCRdb re-analysed the 5' RACE reads in MiXCR, keeping a single row per CDR3 protein. Of approximately 44,000 distinct CDR3 sequences in the sample, 12% are singletons; the top ten hold 42%.

This sequence originates from a female donor with early-stage non-small cell lung cancer. This chain links TRBV20-1 with TRBJ2-5, with 10 bases fitting TRBD2. The sequencing here drew on PBMCs, taken at surgery. CDR3 nucleotides: TGCAGTGCTAGAGGGCAGCGGGGGGGCGAGGAGACCCAGTACTTC. Its translation is CSARGQRGGEETQYF.